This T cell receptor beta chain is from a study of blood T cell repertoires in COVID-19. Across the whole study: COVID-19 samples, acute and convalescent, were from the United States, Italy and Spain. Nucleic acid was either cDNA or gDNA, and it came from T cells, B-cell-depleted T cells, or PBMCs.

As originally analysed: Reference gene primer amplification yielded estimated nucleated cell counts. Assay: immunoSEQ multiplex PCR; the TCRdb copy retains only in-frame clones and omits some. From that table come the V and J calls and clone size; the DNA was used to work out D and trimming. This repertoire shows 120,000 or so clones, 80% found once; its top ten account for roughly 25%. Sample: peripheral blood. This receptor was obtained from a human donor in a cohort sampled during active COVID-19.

The CDR3 is CASSYRLAGTDTQYF. CDR3 bases: TGTGCCAGCAGCTATAGACTAGCGGGCACAGATACGCAGTATTTT. This rearrangement joins TRBV5-4 to TRBJ2-3; 9 positions agree with TRBD2. V was clipped by 3 bases and J by 1 base; unmatched bases: 3. Germline lookup yields CDR1 SGHNT and CDR2 YYREEE (reference sequence). This CDR3 contains 15 residues.